This T cell receptor beta chain was profiled in a study of blood T cell repertoires in COVID-19. The method was immunoSEQ multiplex PCR; TCRdb's version includes in-frame clones alone and lacks a portion of them. This table holds 650,000 to 800,000 clones, more than 80% found once. V lost 3 bases, J lost 1 base, and 8 bases stayed unmatched. The CDR3 totals 17 residues. Germline loops: CDR1 LNHDA, CDR2 SQIVND (reference sequence). The sequencing sample was made of peripheral blood. The TCR sequence derives from a young woman with acute or convalescent COVID-19. This rearrangement joins TRBV19 to TRBJ2-1; 8 positions match TRBD2. The CDR3 protein is CASSIISGGSSYNEQFF. DNA for the CDR3: TGTGCCAGTAGTATCATCTCGGGAGGGAGTTCCTACAATGAGCAGTTCTTC.